This TCR beta chain was captured in a study of vaccination and CD4 T cells after COVID-19. In regard to this clonotype: The target antigen is unknown.

The Oncomine TCR Beta short-read assay was what sequenced the DNA obtained from cultured CD4+ T cells. TCRdb processed the PCR reads anew with MiXCR; each CDR3 protein has one entry. The data hold about 15,000 distinct CDR3 sequences, with roughly 50% observed a single time. Sample treatment: roughly nine-day PBMC culture with coronavirus spike peptide pools or control peptides (ViraFEST assay). Trimming pared 2 bases from V and 0 bases from J, leaving 8 bases between. Looked up from germline, CDR1 is MNHEY and CDR2 is SMNVEV (reference sequence). The CDR3 runs 14 residues. Source material: CD4+ T cells from blood, cultured in vitro. This sequence joins TRBV27 and TRBJ2-7; unclear D gene. The sequence came from a human donor who had recovered from COVID-19. The CDR3 loop reads CASSLNSLSYEQYF. The CDR3 nucleotides are TGTGCCAGCAGTTTAAACAGCCTCTCCTACGAGCAGTACTTC.